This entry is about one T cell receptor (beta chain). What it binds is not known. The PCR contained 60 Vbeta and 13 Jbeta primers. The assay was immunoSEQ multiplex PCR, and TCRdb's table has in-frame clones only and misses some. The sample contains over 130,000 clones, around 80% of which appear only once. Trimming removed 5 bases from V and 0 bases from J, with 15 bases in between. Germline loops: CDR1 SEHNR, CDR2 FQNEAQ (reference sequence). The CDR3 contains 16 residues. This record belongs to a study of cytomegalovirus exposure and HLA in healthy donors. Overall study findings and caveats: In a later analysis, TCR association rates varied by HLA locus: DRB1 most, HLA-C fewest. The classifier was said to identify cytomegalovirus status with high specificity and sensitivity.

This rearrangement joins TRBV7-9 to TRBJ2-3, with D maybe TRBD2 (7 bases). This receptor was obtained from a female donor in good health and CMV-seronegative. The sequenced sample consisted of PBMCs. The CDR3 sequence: CASSPPRGASTDTQYF. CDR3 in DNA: TGTGCCAGCAGCCCACCCCGGGGGGCGAGCACAGATACGCAGTATTTT.